This T cell receptor (beta chain) was sequenced for a study of cytomegalovirus exposure and HLA in healthy donors. Points from the study as a whole: Later on, analysis showed that most CMV-associated TCR beta chains appeared to be HLA-restricted. CMV serostatus was the sole immune exposure information available.

The PCR used 60 Vbeta and 13 Jbeta primers. Measured with immunoSEQ multiplex PCR; TCRdb has only the in-frame clones, and not every one. The sample has about 240,000 clones, 80% to 85% seen once. With respect to this clone: Its target is unknown.

Input material: PBMCs. This TCR was recovered from a woman aged 55-69 years in good health and CMV-seropositive.

Here the CDR3 DNA reads TGTGCCGTTGGTAGGCCGGGTACAAACAATGAGCAGTTCTTC. It codes for CAVGRPGTNNEQFF. The chain is built from TRBV10-3 and TRBJ2-1; D uncertain. The CDR3 is made up of 14 amino acids. Trimming left V 11 bases short and J 5 bases short, with 19 bases between. Germline V gives CDR1 ENHRY, CDR2 SYGVKD.